This T cell receptor beta chain was recorded in a study of technical replicates of blood from a few donors. Clones were sequenced by immunoSEQ multiplex PCR, and TCRdb holds only the in-frame ones, with some missing. This table has tens of thousands of clones, 80% to 95% appearing once. Germline lookup yields CDR1 MGHRA and CDR2 YSYEKL. This CDR3 region has 15 residues. V lost 5 bases to trimming and J lost 5 bases; unmatched junction nucleotides: 11. In this sample, this clone turned up once. V and J are TRBV4-1 and TRBJ2-7, with TRBD1 identical over 8 bases. The clonotype originates from a human donor in good health. Specimen: T cells isolated from PBMCs. The CDR3: CASSAGQGIQDEQYF. Here the CDR3 DNA reads TGCGCCAGCAGCGCAGGACAGGGTATACAGGACGAGCAGTACTTC.